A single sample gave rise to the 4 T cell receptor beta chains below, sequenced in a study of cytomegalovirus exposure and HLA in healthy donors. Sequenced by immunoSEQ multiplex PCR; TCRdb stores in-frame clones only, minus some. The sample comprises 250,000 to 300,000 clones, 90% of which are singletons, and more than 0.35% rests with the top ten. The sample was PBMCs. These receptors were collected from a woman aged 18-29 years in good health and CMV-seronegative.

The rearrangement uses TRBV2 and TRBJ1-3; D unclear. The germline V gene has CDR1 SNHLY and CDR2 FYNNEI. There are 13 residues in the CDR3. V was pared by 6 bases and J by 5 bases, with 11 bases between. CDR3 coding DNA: TGTGCCAGCAGCCCGGCGGTTCGAAACACCATATATTTT. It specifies CASSPAVRNTIYF. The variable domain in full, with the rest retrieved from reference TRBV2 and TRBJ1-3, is EPEVTQTPSHQVTQMGQEVILRCVPISNHLYFYWYRQILGQKVEFLVSFYNNEISEKSEIFDDQFSVERPDGSNFTLKIRSTKLEDSAMYFCASSPAVRNTIYFGEGSWLTVV.

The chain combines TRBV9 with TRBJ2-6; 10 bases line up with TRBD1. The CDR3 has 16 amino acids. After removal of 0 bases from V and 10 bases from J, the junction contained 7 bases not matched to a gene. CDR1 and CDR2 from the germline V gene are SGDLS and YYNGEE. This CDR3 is CASSVAGTGEVNVLTF. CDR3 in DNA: TGTGCCAGCAGCGTAGCCGGGACAGGGGAAGTGAACGTCCTGACTTTC. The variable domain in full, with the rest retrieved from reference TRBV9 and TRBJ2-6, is DSGVTQTPKHLITATGQRVTLRCSPRSGDLSVYWYQQSLDQGLQFLIQYYNGEERAKGNILERFSAQQFPDLHSELNLSSLELGDSALYFCASSVAGTGEVNVLTFGAGSRLTVL.

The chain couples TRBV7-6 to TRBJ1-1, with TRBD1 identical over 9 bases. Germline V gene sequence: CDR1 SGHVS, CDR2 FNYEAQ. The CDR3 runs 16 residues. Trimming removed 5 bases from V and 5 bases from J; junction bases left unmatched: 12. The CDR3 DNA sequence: TGTGCCAGCAGCGCCCCGGGACAGGGTGGTTTTACTGAAGCTTTCTTT. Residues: CASSAPGQGGFTEAFF. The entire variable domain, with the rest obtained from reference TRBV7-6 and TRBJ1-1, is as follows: GAGVSQSPRYKVTKRGQDVALRCDPISGHVSLYWYRQALGQGPEFLTYFNYEAQQDKSGLPNDRFSAERPEGSISTLTIQRTEQRDSAMYRCASSAPGQGGFTEAFFGQGTRLTVV.

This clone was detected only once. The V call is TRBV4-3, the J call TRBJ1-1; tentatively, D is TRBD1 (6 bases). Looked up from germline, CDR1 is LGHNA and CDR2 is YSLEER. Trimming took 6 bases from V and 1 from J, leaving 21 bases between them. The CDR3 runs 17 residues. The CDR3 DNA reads TGCGCCAGCAGGAGGGCTGGGACACTATCCCCGAACACTGAAGCTTTCTTT. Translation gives CASRRAGTLSPNTEAFF.